This note documents a single T cell receptor beta chain sequence. The entry originates in a study of blood T cell repertoires in COVID-19. Looking at the study overall: Sites in the United States, Italy and Spain provided acute and convalescent COVID-19 samples. From T cells, B-cell-depleted T cells, or PBMCs came the material, which was cDNA or gDNA.

Generated by immunoSEQ multiplex PCR, the TCRdb table keeps only in-frame clones and is missing some. The sample has about 260,000 clones, over 75% seen once. The CDR3 has 14 residues. Germline V gene data show CDR1 as MNHEY and CDR2 as SVGEGT. Trimming stripped 5 bases from V and 0 bases from J, with 8 bases between. This receptor was obtained from an older woman with COVID-19, enrolled during active disease. The sequenced sample was peripheral blood. The J gene is TRBJ1-3, the V gene TRBV6-2 or TRBV6-3, with a weak D call TRBD1 (6 bases). The DNA of the CDR3 is TGTGCCAGCAGTGGACAGATCTCTGGAAACACCATATATTTT. It translates to CASSGQISGNTIYF.